This TCR beta chain was sequenced in a study of response to subunit inactivated influenza vaccine. General observations from the study: With each seasonal influenza vaccination, the authors suggested, few new T cells are recruited.

The sample holds a few counts of this clonotype. Its specificity is not known. This CDR3 has 15 amino acids. The V end was cut by 3 bases, the J end by 5 bases, with 14 bases between. Germline CDR1 reads KGHSH; CDR2 reads LQKENI. TCRdb passed the RT-PCR reads through MiXCR, listing each CDR3 protein once. The profile covers hundreds of thousands of distinct CDR3 sequences, with roughly 8.2% appearing a single time and 10% to 15% taken by the ten largest. V gene TRBV18 combines with J gene TRBJ1-5; D remains ambiguous. This material consisted of PBMCs from blood, taken roughly 24 months after vaccination. This clonotype was sampled from a man between 50 and 69 years old who received an inactivated influenza vaccine. The CDR3 region is CASSPSGLGYQPQHF. The CDR3 region has the DNA TGTGCCAGCTCACCCTCGGGCCTAGGTTATCAGCCCCAGCATTTT. The variable domain in full, completed from reference TRBV18 and TRBJ1-5, reads NAGVMQNPRHLVRRRGQEARLRCSPMKGHSHVYWYRQLPEEGLKFMVYLQKENIIDESGMPKERFSAEFPKEGPSILRIQQVVRGDSAAYFCASSPSGLGYQPQHFGDGTRLSIL.